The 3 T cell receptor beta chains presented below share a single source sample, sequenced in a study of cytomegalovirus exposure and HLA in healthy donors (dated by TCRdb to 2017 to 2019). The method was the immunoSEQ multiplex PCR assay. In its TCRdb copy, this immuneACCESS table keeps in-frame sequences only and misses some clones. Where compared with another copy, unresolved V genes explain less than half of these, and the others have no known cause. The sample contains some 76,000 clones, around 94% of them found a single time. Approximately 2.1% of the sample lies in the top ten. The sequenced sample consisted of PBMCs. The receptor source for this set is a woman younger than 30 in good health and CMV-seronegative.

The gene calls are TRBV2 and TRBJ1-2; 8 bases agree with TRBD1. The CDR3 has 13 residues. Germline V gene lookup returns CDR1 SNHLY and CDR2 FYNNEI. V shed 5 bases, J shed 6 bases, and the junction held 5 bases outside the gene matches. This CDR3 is CASSQDRGDGYTF. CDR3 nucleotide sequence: TGTGCCAGCAGTCAAGACAGGGGTGATGGCTACACCTTC.

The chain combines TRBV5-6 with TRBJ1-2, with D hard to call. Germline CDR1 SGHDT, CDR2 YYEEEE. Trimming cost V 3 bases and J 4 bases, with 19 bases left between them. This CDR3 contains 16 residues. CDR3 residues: CASSSRSRSVSYGYTF. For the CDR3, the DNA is TGTGCCAGCAGCTCTAGGTCGAGATCCGTGTCCTATGGCTACACCTTC.

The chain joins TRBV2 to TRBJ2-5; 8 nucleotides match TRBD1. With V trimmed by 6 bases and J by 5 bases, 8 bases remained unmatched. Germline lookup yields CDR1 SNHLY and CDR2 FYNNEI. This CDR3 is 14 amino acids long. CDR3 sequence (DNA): TGTGCCAGCAGATATGGACAGGGTGGGGAGACCCAGTACTTC. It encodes CASRYGQGGETQYF.